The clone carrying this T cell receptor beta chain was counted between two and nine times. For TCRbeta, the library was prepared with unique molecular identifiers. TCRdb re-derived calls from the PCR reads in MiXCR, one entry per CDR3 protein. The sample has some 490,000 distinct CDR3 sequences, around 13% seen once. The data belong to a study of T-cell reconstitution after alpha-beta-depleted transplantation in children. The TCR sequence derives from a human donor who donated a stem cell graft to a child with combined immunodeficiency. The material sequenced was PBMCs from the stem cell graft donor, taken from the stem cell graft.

The CDR3 nucleotides read TGTGCCAGCAGCTTGGGAGACGGGGTTTTGGGTTTCTTT. Translated, it gives CASSLGDGVLGFF. The chain joins TRBV5-6 to TRBJ1-1; D ambiguous. The CDR3 is 13 amino acids. V gave up 0 bases and J gave up 13 bases, with 16 bases separating them. Germline CDR1 and CDR2: SGHDT and YYEEEE. The full variable domain, its missing parts supplied by reference TRBV5-6 and TRBJ1-1, is DAGVTQSPTHLIKTRGQQVTLRCSPKSGHDTVSWYQQALGQGPQFIFQYYEEEERQRGNFPDRFSGHQFPNYSSELNVNALLLGDSALYLCASSLGDGVLGFFGQGTRLTVV.